Following are 13 T cell receptor beta chains from one sample sequenced in a study of blood T cell repertoires in COVID-19 (dated by TCRdb to the early 2020s). Library prep was done by the immunoSEQ multiplex PCR assay. Here the immuneACCESS table is served through TCRdb, limited to in-frame sequences with V and J called. Missing clones are a known gap in these copies; in checked studies unresolved V genes cover under half, and the rest lacks a known reason. In all, the sample holds 400,000 or so clones, and about 90% of those were seen once. 0.75% to 0.85% of the sample rests with the top ten. The sequenced material came from peripheral blood. These receptors were taken from a man aged 18-30 years with COVID-19, enrolled during active disease.

The J gene is TRBJ2-1, the V gene TRBV18, with a tentative D call TRBD2 (6 bases). Looked up from germline, CDR1 is KGHSH and CDR2 is LQKENI. Trimming took off 1 base at V and 8 bases at J, with 15 bases between the two ends. CDR3 length: 15 amino acids. The CDR3 reads CASSPRLASSHEQFF. CDR3 sequence (DNA): TGTGCCAGCTCACCACGTCTAGCGTCATCCCATGAGCAGTTCTTC.

This clone was picked up one time. The chain is built from TRBV7-9 and TRBJ2-5; D possibly corresponds to TRBD2 (6 bases). CDR1 is SEHNR, CDR2 FQNEAQ, per germline (reference sequence). Trimming took off 2 bases at V and 5 bases at J, with 12 bases between the two ends. This CDR3 contains 14 residues. CDR3 sequence (DNA): TGTGCCAGCAGCTTACTCAGACTAGGCGAGACCCAGTACTTC. Its translation: CASSLLRLGETQYF.

The rearrangement joins TRBV19 to TRBJ2-3; tentative D call: TRBD2 (6 bases). V was cut by 5 bases and J by 1 base, with 7 bases left in between. The CDR3 loop spans 13 amino acids. CDR1 is LNHDA and CDR2 is SQIVND in the germline V gene (reference sequence). CDR3: CASSWGGTDTQYF. The CDR3 coding sequence is TGTGCCAGTAGTTGGGGGGGCACAGATACGCAGTATTTT.

This clone appeared a single time. The V and J genes are TRBV2 and TRBJ2-6; D is uncertain. The germline V gene has CDR1 SNHLY and CDR2 FYNNEI. Trimming removed 9 bases from V and 0 bases from J, with 6 bases in between. This CDR3 contains 13 residues. Here the CDR3 reads CARAFSGANVLTF. Written as DNA, the CDR3 is TGTGCCAGGGCCTTCTCTGGGGCCAACGTCCTGACTTTC.

This sequence joins TRBV7-8 and TRBJ2-5, with 15 bases identical to TRBD2. The junction had 6 bases not matched to a gene; V was cut back by 6 bases and J by 4 bases. The CDR3 is made up of 16 amino acids. Germline V gene sequence: CDR1 SGHVS, CDR2 FQNEAQ. In nucleotides, the CDR3 is TGTGCCAGCAGTAGGACTAGCGGGGGGGCCCGAGAGACCCAGTACTTC. Its protein is CASSRTSGGARETQYF.

Only one count was recorded for this clone. This sequence joins TRBV4-1 and TRBJ2-5; the match to TRBD2 covers 14 bases. CDR1 MGHRA and CDR2 YSYEKL come from the germline V gene. This CDR3 has 16 amino acids. The V segment lost 4 bases and the J segment 2 bases; nucleotides outside the gene matches: 3. The CDR3 coding sequence is TGCGCCAGCAGCCTTCGGACTAGCGGGGGGCAAGAGACCCAGTACTTC. Translation gives CASSLRTSGGQETQYF.

This chain uses TRBV5-1 with TRBJ2-3, with D unresolved. Looked up from germline, CDR1 is SGHRS and CDR2 is YFSETQ. V gave up 6 bases and J gave up 0 bases, with 17 bases separating them. The CDR3 is 16 amino acids. Here the CDR3 reads CASTMTAEPSTDTQYF. Here the CDR3 DNA reads TGCGCCAGCACCATGACTGCCGAGCCTAGCACAGATACGCAGTATTTT.

The chain is built from TRBV19 and TRBJ1-6; D perhaps matches TRBD1 (6 bases). CDR1 and CDR2 (germline): LNHDA, SQIVND (reference sequence). The germline V and J ends were trimmed by 2 bases and 7 bases, with 12 bases remaining between them. There are 15 residues in the CDR3. CDR3 coding DNA: TGTGCCAGTAGTATAATGGGGGCCGGGAATTCACCCCTCCACTTT. Translation: CASSIMGAGNSPLHF. The full variable domain, its missing parts supplied by reference TRBV19 and TRBJ1-6, is DGGITQSPKYLFRKEGQNVTLSCEQNLNHDAMYWYRQDPGQGLRLIYYSQIVNDFQKGDIAEGYSVSREKKESFPLTVTSAQKNPTAFYLCASSIMGAGNSPLHFGNGTRLTVT.

This clone was recorded a few times. The rearrangement uses TRBV6-4 and TRBJ2-5; D call uncertain. Germline V gene lookup returns CDR1 MRHNA and CDR2 SNTAGT. V shed 2 bases and J shed 1 base, with 2 bases lying between them. The CDR3 spans 12 residues. This CDR3 is CASSDLQETQYF. In DNA, the CDR3 is TGTGCCAGCAGTGACCTCCAAGAGACCCAGTACTTC.

This chain uses TRBV6-1 with TRBJ2-6; D perhaps matches TRBD1 (5 bases). Germline V gives CDR1 MNHNS, CDR2 SASEGT. The CDR3 has 17 amino acids. Between the trimmed V and J ends, which lost 3 bases and 0 bases, there was a span of 12 bases. For the CDR3, the DNA is TGTGCCAGCAGTGATAGGGGATTGACCTCTGGGGCCAACGTCCTGACTTTC. Its translation: CASSDRGLTSGANVLTF.

This sequence joins TRBV11-2 and TRBJ2-3, with D tentatively TRBD1 (5 bases). The V and J ends lost 4 bases and 5 bases respectively, with 10 bases between them. CDR1 SGHAT and CDR2 FQNNGV come from the germline V gene. The CDR3 is made up of 13 amino acids. This chain's CDR3 is CASSSRVGDTQYF. In DNA, the CDR3 is TGTGCCAGCAGCTCCAGGGTCGGAGATACGCAGTATTTT.

The chain is built from TRBV7-2 and TRBJ2-7, with D unclear. V lost 2 bases and J 2 bases, leaving 7 bases between the germline ends. This CDR3 contains 13 residues. In germline, CDR1 is SGHTA, CDR2 FQGNSA. The CDR3 bases are TGTGCCAGCAGCTTAACTACTACCTACGAGCAGTACTTC. Translated, it gives CASSLTTTYEQYF.

The genes are TRBV7-9 and TRBJ1-1; D is uncertain. This CDR3 contains 14 residues. From germline, CDR1 is SEHNR and CDR2 FQNEAQ (reference sequence). V lost 6 bases to trimming and J lost 3 bases, with 14 bases between them. As DNA, the CDR3 is TGTGCCAGCAGACCGGTCCGGTTGGACACTGAAGCTTTCTTT. It translates to CASRPVRLDTEAFF.